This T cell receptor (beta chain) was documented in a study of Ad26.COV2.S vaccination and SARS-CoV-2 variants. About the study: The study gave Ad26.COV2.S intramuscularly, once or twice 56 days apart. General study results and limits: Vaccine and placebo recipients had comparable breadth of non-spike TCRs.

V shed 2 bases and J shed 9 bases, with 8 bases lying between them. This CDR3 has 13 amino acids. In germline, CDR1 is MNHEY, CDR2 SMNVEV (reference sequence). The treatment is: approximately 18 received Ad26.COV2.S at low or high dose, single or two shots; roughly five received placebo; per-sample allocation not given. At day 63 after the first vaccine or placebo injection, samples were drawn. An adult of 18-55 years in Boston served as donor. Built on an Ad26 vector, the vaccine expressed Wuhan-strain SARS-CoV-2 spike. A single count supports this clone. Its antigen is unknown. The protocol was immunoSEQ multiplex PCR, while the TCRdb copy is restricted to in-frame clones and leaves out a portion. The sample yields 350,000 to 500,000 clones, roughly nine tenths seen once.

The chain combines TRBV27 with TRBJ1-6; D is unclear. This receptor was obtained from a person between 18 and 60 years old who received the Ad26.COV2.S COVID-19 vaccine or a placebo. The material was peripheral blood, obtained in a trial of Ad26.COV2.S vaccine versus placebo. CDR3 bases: TGTGCCAGCAGTTTAATGGATGGTTCACCCCTCCACTTT. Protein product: CASSLMDGSPLHF.